This TCR beta chain was captured in a study of blood T cell repertoires in COVID-19. Study at large: COVID-19 samples from acute and convalescent phases originated in the United States, Italy and Spain. T cells, B-cell-depleted T cells, or PBMCs supplied cDNA or gDNA.

In the source study's methods: From reference gene primer amplification, estimates of nucleated cell counts were derived. This table comes from immunoSEQ multiplex PCR, and its TCRdb copy is limited to in-frame clones, with some not included. The V and J calls and clone size were taken over from that table, and D and trimming were inferred from the DNA. The table has fewer than 50,000 clones, 80% seen once; the top ten hold 38%. This CDR3 is built from 13 residues. The germline V gene has CDR1 SGHTA and CDR2 FQGNSA. J gave up 4 bases and V 4 bases, and 4 bases lay outside the gene matches. The source is a man at least 80 years old with active or convalescent COVID-19. V gene TRBV7-2 combines with J gene TRBJ2-7; the match to TRBD2 covers 7 bases. The sequenced sample consisted of peripheral blood. The CDR3 sequence is CASSSSGGYEQYF. The CDR3 nucleotides read TGTGCCAGCAGCTCTAGCGGAGGTTACGAGCAGTACTTC. The complete variable domain, with remaining parts taken from reference TRBV7-2 and TRBJ2-7, reads GAGVSQSPSNKVTEKGKDVELRCDPISGHTALYWYRQSLGQGLEFLIYFQGNSAPDKSGLPSDRFSAERTGGSVSTLTIQRTQQEDSAVYLCASSSSGGYEQYFGPGTRLTVT.